Following are 14 T cell receptor beta chains from one sample sequenced in a study of cytotoxic CD8 clonotypes in ibrutinib-treated CLL. TCRdb keeps only in-frame clones here, not all; method: immunoSEQ multiplex PCR. The sample shows some 50,000 clones, around 55% of them seen only once. Source: PBMCs, taken after 24 months of ibrutinib treatment. Receptor source: a human donor with chronic lymphocytic leukemia.

The rearrangement uses TRBV5-1 and TRBJ1-6, with TRBD1 matching 8 bases. The trim removed 9 bases at V and 0 bases at J, leaving 11 bases unmatched. The CDR3 has 17 amino acids. Germline V gene sequence: CDR1 SGHRS, CDR2 YFSETQ. The CDR3 DNA reads as TGCGCCACGAAACCCGGGGACAGGAGCTCCTATAATTCACCCCTCCACTTT. This gives the protein CATKPGDRSSYNSPLHF.

The genes are TRBV5-1 and TRBJ1-4; no clear D. In germline, CDR1 is SGHRS, CDR2 YFSETQ. CDR3 size: 14 residues. V lost 0 bases and J lost 0, with 3 bases in between. The CDR3 protein is CASSLGATNEKLFF. Written as DNA, the CDR3 is TGCGCCAGCAGCTTGGGTGCAACTAATGAAAAACTGTTTTTT.

This clone was counted between two and nine times. V gene TRBV29-1 combines with J gene TRBJ1-1; a weak D match, TRBD1 (5 bases). Trimming shortened V by 7 bases and J by 7 bases, and 16 bases separated the two germline ends. There are 12 residues in the CDR3. Germline V lookup: CDR1 SQVTM, CDR2 ANQGSEA. CDR3 nucleotide sequence: TGCAGCGGCTACGGGGCAGGGCTTGAAGCTTTCTTT. It encodes CSGYGAGLEAFF.

This chain uses TRBV28 with TRBJ2-3; weak D call: TRBD2 (7 bases). Germline CDR1 reads MDHEN; CDR2 reads SYDVKM. The CDR3 runs 15 residues. Here the CDR3 reads CAGSGTLVGGDTQYF. The CDR3 DNA follows: TGTGCGGGAAGCGGGACACTAGTAGGGGGAGATACGCAGTATTTT.

The J gene is TRBJ2-1, the V gene TRBV2, with 8 positions matching TRBD2. The CDR3 totals 14 residues. Germline CDR1 reads SNHLY; CDR2 reads FYNNEI. Losses at the gene ends were 10 bases for V and 9 bases for J; bases not matched to a gene: 14. In DNA form, the CDR3 reads TGTGCCACTACCCAGGGGCGGGGGGATATTGAGCAGTTCTTC. Translating gives CATTQGRGDIEQFF.

This clone has only a few counts. This rearrangement joins TRBV13 to TRBJ2-3; no reliable D call. The germline gives CDR1 PRHDT, CDR2 FYEKMQ (reference sequence). Trimming shortened V by 5 bases and J by 0 bases, and 15 bases separated the two germline ends. The CDR3 length is 16 residues. The CDR3 region has the DNA TGTGCCAGCAGCATCCGGAGCCGAGCAAGCACAGATACGCAGTATTTT. The encoded protein is CASSIRSRASTDTQYF.

The chain employs TRBV7-9 and TRBJ2-1, with TRBD2 matching 12 bases. The CDR3 sequence is 19 residues long. After removal of 0 bases from V and 7 bases from J, the junction contained 13 bases not matched to a gene. The V gene's germline CDR1 is SEHNR and CDR2 FQNEAQ (reference sequence). The CDR3 protein is CASSLALTSGSSGQNEQFF. The CDR3 bases are TGTGCCAGCAGCTTAGCCCTGACTAGCGGGAGTTCAGGGCAGAATGAGCAGTTCTTC.

The rearrangement joins TRBV27 to TRBJ2-7; D is uncertain. The CDR3 covers 15 residues. CDR1 and CDR2 from the germline V gene are MNHEY and SMNVEV (reference sequence). With 0 bases removed from V and 4 bases from J, the gap between germline ends came to 13 bases. CDR3 sequence: CASSLSAGLQYEQYF. In DNA form, the CDR3 reads TGTGCCAGCAGTTTATCTGCAGGTCTACAGTACGAGCAGTACTTC.

The V and J genes are TRBV5-1 and TRBJ2-5; 11 positions match TRBD2. V trimming: 0 bases; J trimming: 4 bases; junction bases outside the gene matches: 2. The CDR3 sequence is 15 residues long. Per the germline V gene, CDR1 is SGHRS and CDR2 is YFSETQ. The DNA of the CDR3 is TGCGCCAGCAGCTTGGCTAGCGGGGGGCCAGAGACCCAGTACTTC. It is translated as CASSLASGGPETQYF.

This clone has at least ten counts. The V call is TRBV2, the J call TRBJ2-1; D unresolved. Trimming pared 2 bases from V and 0 bases from J, leaving 8 bases between. This CDR3 has 15 amino acids. Germline lookup yields CDR1 SNHLY and CDR2 FYNNEI. This CDR3 reads CASSELVSSYNEQFF. The CDR3 bases are TGTGCCAGCAGTGAACTTGTTAGCTCCTACAATGAGCAGTTCTTC.

This rearrangement joins TRBV15 to TRBJ2-5; 10 positions match TRBD2. V was pared by 0 bases and J by 5 bases, with 6 bases of the junction left unmatched. This CDR3 contains 16 residues. Germline V gives CDR1 LNHNV, CDR2 YYDKDF (reference sequence). The CDR3 coding sequence is TGTGCCACCAGCAGAGATTCCCTAGCGGGGGCTGAGACCCAGTACTTC. It translates to CATSRDSLAGAETQYF.

The chain combines TRBV28 with TRBJ1-4; tentative D call: TRBD1 (5 bases). The CDR3 is made up of 17 amino acids. The germline V gene encodes CDR1 MDHEN and CDR2 SYDVKM. Trimming shortened V by 6 bases and J by 8 bases, and 25 bases separated the two germline ends. The CDR3 DNA reads TGTGCCAGCAGCCCCGGGGTGGGCGGACGAAAGGGGGAAAAACTGTTTTTT. It translates to CASSPGVGGRKGEKLFF.

The gene calls are TRBV6-6 and TRBJ2-2, with 7 nucleotides matching TRBD2. The V gene's germline CDR1 is MNHNY and CDR2 SVGAGI (reference sequence). This CDR3 region has 15 residues. V lost 4 bases to trimming and J lost 5 bases; unmatched junction nucleotides: 7. CDR3 amino acids: CASSSGTTTTGELFF. In DNA form, the CDR3 reads TGTGCCAGCAGTTCCGGGACTACCACGACCGGGGAGCTGTTTTTT.

Ten or more counts support this clone. This rearrangement joins TRBV11-2 to TRBJ1-6, with a weak D call TRBD1 (6 bases). This CDR3 has 13 residues. Looked up from germline, CDR1 is SGHAT and CDR2 is FQNNGV. Trimming pared 2 bases from V and 15 bases from J, leaving 14 bases between. CDR3 region: CASSLKQGKSLHF. In DNA, the CDR3 is TGTGCCAGCAGCTTAAAACAGGGTAAGAGCCTCCACTTT. Full variable domain (outside the CDR3, taken from reference TRBV11-2 and TRBJ1-6): EAGVAQSPRYKIIEKRQSVAFWCNPISGHATLYWYQQILGQGPKLLIQFQNNGVVDDSQLPKDRFSAERLKGVDSTLKIQPAKLEDSAVYLCASSLKQGKSLHFGNGTRLTVT.